Reported below is one T cell receptor (beta chain). Antigen: not known. These data belong to a study of beta chain features in type 1 diabetes. Broader study findings: More deletions and fewer insertions at VDJ junctions were seen in type 1 diabetes patients. Within each of all four CD4+ subsets, Type 1 diabetes patients had TCRB CDR3s that were moderately but significantly shorter. In comparison with healthy donors, patients had naive, central memory and Treg TCRB repertoires that appeared more similar.

The CDR3 spans 18 residues. Trimming removed 5 bases from V and 3 bases from J; junction bases left unmatched: 16. The germline V gene has CDR1 SGHTA and CDR2 FQGTGA. Sequenced material consisted of expressed TCRB transcripts (all of the isolated RNA was reverse transcribed). Regulatory, naive and central memory T cell samples averaged roughly 4 million reads. Sequencing was performed with immunoSEQ multiplex PCR; in TCRdb, only in-frame clones are kept and a portion is missing. Here the sample spans some 280,000 clones, over 11% being singletons. Heparinised blood was drawn once per donor, averaging roughly 0.11 L.

Sequencing used naive CD4+ T cells from blood. The receptor was derived from a man aged 30-40 years with type 1 diabetes. The chain couples TRBV7-3 to TRBJ2-5; 9 bases are a match to TRBD2. CDR3 protein: CASSAKLLAGPSEETQYF. The CDR3 bases are TGTGCCAGCAGCGCCAAGTTACTAGCGGGTCCCTCGGAAGAGACCCAGTACTTC. Combining the CDR3 with reference TRBV7-3 and TRBJ2-5 gives the whole variable domain GAGVSQTPSNKVTEKGKYVELRCDPISGHTALYWYRQSLGQGPEFLIYFQGTGAADDSGLPNDRFFAVRPEGSVSTLKIQRTERGDSAVYLCASSAKLLAGPSEETQYFGPGTRLLVL.